This record concerns one T cell receptor (beta chain) sequence. The sample is drawn from a study of blood T cells in healthy people across ages. On the study more broadly: About one barcoded beta molecule per two T cells came from capture by template switching.

Then a second PCR, running about 6 to 12 cycles, was carried out with a sample-barcoded 5' primer and a J-beta primer mix. TCRdb re-called the 5' RACE reads through MiXCR, storing one row per CDR3 protein. The sample includes about 1 million distinct CDR3 sequences, around 45% seen only once; the top ten take 15% to 20%. CDR1 and CDR2 (germline): LGHDT, YNNKEL (reference sequence). Trimming cost V 3 bases and J 4 bases, with 13 bases left between them. This CDR3 spans 16 amino acids. The source is a woman in her fifties or sixties in good health. The chain is built from TRBV3-1 and TRBJ1-6; TRBD1 is a possible D gene (6 bases). Sequenced material: blood. The CDR3 loop reads CASSHRQAVYNSPLHF. CDR3 DNA: TGTGCCAGCAGCCACCGACAGGCCGTTTATAATTCACCCCTCCACTTT.